The text below deals with one T cell receptor (beta chain). Its antigen is currently unknown. The sample originates from a study of shared clonotypes between healthy human individuals. Study-level points and caveats: Larger estimated richness was generally seen in naive subsets than in memory subsets. Clonotype sharing levels among donors were expected to vary with sequencing depth.

Researchers divided each subset's genomic DNA evenly across several immunoSEQ plates. TCRdb's copy holds only in-frame clones and misses some; the assay was immunoSEQ multiplex PCR. The data contain 330,000 or so clones, roughly 80% of them seen just once; the ten biggest clones take up less than 11%. The sequence came from a man younger than 40 in good health. Sequenced input: memory CD4+ T cells sorted from blood. The subset denotes: CD45RA-negative fraction.

The CDR3 sequence: CASSYGRENEQFF. DNA of the CDR3: TGTGCCAGCAGTTACGGCAGGGAAAATGAGCAGTTCTTC. The V and J genes are TRBV6-6 and TRBJ2-1; tentatively, D is TRBD1 (5 bases). The germline CDR1 and CDR2 sequences are MNHNY and SVGAGI (reference sequence). V was cut by 2 bases and J by 7 bases, with 9 bases left in between. The CDR3 runs to 13 residues.